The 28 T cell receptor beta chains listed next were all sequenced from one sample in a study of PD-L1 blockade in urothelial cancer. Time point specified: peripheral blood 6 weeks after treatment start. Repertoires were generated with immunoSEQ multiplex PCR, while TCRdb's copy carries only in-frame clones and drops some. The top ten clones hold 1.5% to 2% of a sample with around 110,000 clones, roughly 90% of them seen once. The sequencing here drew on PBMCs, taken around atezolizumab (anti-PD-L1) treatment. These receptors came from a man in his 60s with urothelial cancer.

CDR3 nucleotides: TGTGCCAGTAGTATAGGGACAGGGGTTACCGGGGAGCTGTTTTTT. It specifies CASSIGTGVTGELFF. The chain uses TRBV19 and TRBJ2-2, with TRBD1 identical over 9 bases. The germline V gene encodes CDR1 LNHDA and CDR2 SQIVND (reference sequence). This CDR3 is built from 15 residues. Germline trimming cut 1 base from V and 5 bases from J; bases unmatched to any gene: 2.

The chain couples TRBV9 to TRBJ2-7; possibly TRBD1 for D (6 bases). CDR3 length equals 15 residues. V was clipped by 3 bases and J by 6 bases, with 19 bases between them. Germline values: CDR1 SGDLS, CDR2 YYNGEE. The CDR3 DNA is TGTGCCAGCAGCGCCACAGGGTCCCCTTTACTCGAGCAGTACTTC. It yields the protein CASSATGSPLLEQYF.

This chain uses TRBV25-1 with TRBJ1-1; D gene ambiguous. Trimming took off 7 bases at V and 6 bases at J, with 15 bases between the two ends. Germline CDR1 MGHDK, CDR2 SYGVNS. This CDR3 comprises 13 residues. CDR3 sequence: CASTRAGVAEAFF. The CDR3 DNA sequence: TGTGCCAGCACCCGAGCGGGTGTGGCTGAAGCTTTCTTT. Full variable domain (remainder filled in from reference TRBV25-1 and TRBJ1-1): EADIYQTPRYLVIGTGKKITLECSQTMGHDKMYWYQQDPGMELHLIHYSYGVNSTEKGDLSSESTVSRIRTEHFPLTLESARPSHTSQYLCASTRAGVAEAFFGQGTRLTVV.

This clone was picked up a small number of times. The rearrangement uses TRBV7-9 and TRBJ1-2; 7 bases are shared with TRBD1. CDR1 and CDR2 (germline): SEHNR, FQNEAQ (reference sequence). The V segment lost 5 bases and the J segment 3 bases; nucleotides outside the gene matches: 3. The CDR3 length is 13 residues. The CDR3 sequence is CASSPTGDYGYTF. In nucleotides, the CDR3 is TGTGCCAGCAGCCCCACAGGGGACTATGGCTACACCTTC.

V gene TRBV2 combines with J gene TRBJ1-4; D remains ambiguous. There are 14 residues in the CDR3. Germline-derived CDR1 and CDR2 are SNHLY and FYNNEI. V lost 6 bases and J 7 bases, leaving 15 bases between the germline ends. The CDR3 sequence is CASRTTMASEKLFF. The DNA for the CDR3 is TGTGCCAGCAGGACGACAATGGCGAGTGAAAAACTGTTTTTT.

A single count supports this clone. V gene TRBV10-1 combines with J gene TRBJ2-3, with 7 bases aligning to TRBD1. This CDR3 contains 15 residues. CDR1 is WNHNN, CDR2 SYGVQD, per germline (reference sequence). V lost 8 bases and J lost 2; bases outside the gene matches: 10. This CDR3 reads CASGKRQGPTDTQYF. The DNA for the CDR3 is TGCGCCAGCGGTAAACGACAGGGTCCCACAGATACGCAGTATTTT.

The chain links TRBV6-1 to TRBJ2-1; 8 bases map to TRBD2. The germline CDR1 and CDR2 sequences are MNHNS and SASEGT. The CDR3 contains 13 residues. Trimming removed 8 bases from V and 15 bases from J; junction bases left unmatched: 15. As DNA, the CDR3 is TGTGCCAGCCGAGGACTAGCAGGGACCGAGTCGTTCTTC. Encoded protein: CASRGLAGTESFF.

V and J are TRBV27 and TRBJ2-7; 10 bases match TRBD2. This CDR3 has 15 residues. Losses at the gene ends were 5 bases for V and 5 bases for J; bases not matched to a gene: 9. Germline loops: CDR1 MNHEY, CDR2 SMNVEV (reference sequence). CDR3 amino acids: CASSRESGRADEQYF. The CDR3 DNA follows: TGTGCCAGCAGTAGAGAAAGCGGGAGGGCCGACGAGCAGTACTTC.

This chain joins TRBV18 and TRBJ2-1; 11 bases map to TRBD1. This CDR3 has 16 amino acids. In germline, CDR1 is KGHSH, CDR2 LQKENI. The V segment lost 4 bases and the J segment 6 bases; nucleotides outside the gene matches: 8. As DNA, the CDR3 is TGTGCCAGCTCACGGACAGGGGGCATGGTCACCAATGAGCAGTTCTTC. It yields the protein CASSRTGGMVTNEQFF. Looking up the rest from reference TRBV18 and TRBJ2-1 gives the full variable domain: NAGVMQNPRHLVRRRGQEARLRCSPMKGHSHVYWYRQLPEEGLKFMVYLQKENIIDESGMPKERFSAEFPKEGPSILRIQQVVRGDSAAYFCASSRTGGMVTNEQFFGPGTRLTVL.

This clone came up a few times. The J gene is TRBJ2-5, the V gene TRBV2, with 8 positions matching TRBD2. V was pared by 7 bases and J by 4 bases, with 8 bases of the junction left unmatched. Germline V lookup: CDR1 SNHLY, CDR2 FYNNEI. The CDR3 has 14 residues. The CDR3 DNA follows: TGTGCCAGCAAGGAAGGAGCGGGAGTAGAGACCCAGTACTTC. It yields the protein CASKEGAGVETQYF.

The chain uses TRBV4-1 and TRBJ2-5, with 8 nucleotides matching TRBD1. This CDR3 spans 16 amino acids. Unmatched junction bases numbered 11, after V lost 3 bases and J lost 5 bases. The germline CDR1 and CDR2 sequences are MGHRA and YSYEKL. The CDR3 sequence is CASSQTGTGEGETQYF. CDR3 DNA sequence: TGCGCCAGCAGCCAGACAGGGACAGGCGAGGGGGAGACCCAGTACTTC.

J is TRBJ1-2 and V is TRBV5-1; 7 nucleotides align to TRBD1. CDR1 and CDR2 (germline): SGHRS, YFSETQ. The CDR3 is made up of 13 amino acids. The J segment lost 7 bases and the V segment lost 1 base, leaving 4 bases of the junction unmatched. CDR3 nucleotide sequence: TGCGCCAGCAGCTTGACAGGGGATGGTGGCTACACCTTC. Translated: CASSLTGDGGYTF.

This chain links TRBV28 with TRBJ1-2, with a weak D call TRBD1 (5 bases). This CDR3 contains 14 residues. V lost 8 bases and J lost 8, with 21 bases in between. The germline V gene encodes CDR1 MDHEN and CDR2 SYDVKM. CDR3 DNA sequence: TGTGCCAGCGGCACCTACCGGGGGGATGGAGGCTACACCTTC. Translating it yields CASGTYRGDGGYTF.

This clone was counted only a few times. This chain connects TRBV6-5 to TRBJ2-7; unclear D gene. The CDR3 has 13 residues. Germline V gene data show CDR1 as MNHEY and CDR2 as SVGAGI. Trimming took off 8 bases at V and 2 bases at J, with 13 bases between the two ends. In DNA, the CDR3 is TGTGCCAGCGGAACGGGTCCCACCTACGAGCAGTACTTC. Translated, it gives CASGTGPTYEQYF.

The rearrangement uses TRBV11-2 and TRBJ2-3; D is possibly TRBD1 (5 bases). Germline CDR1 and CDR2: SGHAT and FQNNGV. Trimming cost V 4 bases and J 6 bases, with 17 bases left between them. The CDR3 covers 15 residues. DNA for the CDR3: TGTGCCAGCAGCTCCAGGGAAGGGGCAGGGGATACGCAGTATTTT. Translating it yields CASSSREGAGDTQYF.

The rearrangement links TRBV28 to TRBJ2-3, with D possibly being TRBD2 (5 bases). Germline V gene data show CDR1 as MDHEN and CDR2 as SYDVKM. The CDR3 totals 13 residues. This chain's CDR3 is CAHRGIIADTQYF. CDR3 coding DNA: TGTGCGCACCGGGGTATTATCGCAGATACGCAGTATTTT.

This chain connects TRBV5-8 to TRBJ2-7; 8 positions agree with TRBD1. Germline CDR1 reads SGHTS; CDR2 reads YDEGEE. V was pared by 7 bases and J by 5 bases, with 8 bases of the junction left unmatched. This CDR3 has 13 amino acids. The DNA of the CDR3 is TGTGCCAGCTCGAGGCGGACAGGGCACGAGCAGTACTTC. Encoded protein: CASSRRTGHEQYF.

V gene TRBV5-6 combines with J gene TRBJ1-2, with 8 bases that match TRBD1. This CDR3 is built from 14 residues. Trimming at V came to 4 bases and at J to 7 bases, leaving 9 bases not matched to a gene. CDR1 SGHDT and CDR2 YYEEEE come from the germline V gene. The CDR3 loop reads CASSRQDRVRGYTF. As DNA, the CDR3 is TGTGCCAGCAGCCGCCAGGACAGGGTACGTGGCTACACCTTC.

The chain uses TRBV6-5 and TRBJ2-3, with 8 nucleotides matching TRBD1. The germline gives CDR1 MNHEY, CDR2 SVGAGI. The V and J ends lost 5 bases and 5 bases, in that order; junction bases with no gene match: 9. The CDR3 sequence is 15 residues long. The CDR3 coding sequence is TGTGCCAGCAGTCTCCAGGGGGCGGGTGTAGATACGCAGTATTTT. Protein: CASSLQGAGVDTQYF.

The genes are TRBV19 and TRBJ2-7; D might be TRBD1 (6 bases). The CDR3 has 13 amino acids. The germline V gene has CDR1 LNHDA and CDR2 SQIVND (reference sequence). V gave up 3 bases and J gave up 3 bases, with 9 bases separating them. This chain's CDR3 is CASSMNRDYEQYF. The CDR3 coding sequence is TGTGCCAGTAGTATGAACAGGGACTACGAGCAGTACTTC.

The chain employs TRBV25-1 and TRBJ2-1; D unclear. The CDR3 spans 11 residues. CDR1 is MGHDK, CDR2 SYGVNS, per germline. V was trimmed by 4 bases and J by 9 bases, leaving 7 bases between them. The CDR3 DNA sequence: TGTGCCAGCAGTGCGCTATTTGAGCAGTTCTTC. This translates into CASSALFEQFF.

As DNA, the CDR3 is TGCGCCAGCAGTGAGGGGTGGGGCGGACCAGGCTCCTACAATGAGCAGTTCTTC. Its translation: CASSEGWGGPGSYNEQFF. The V and J genes are TRBV10-1 and TRBJ2-1; D possibly corresponds to TRBD1 (5 bases). V lost 2 bases, J lost 0 bases, and 17 bases lay in between. The CDR3 totals 18 residues. Germline CDR1 WNHNN, CDR2 SYGVQD (reference sequence).

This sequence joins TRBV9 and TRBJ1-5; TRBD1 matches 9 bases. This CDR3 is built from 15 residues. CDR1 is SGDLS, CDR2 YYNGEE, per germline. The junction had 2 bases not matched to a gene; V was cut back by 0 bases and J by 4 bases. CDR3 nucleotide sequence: TGTGCCAGCAGCGTAGGGACAGGGGAAAATCAGCCCCAGCATTTT. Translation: CASSVGTGENQPQHF.

In DNA, the CDR3 is TGTGCCAGCAGGCGGGGGCCCAGCTCCTACGAGCAGTACTTC. This sequence encodes CASRRGPSSYEQYF. V usage is TRBV6-1 and J usage is TRBJ2-7; possible D gene TRBD2, 7 bases. The V end lost 6 bases, the J end lost 0 bases, and 12 bases lay between the germline ends. Germline V CDR1 and CDR2: MNHNS, SASEGT. This CDR3 has 14 amino acids.

The CDR3 sequence is CASSPGLYNEQFF. CDR3 DNA sequence: TGTGCCAGCAGCCCTGGGCTATACAATGAGCAGTTCTTC. The chain has TRBV28 and TRBJ2-1; unclear D gene. CDR1 is MDHEN and CDR2 is SYDVKM in the germline V gene. The CDR3 runs to 13 residues. Trimming cost V 6 bases and J 4 bases, with 10 bases left between them.

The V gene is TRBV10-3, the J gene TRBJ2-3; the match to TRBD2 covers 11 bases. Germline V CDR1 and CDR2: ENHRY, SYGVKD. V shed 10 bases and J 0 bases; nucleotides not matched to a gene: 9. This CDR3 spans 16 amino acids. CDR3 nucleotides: TGTGCCACTTCCCTACTAGCGGGGGCTAGCACAGATACGCAGTATTTT. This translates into CATSLLAGASTDTQYF.

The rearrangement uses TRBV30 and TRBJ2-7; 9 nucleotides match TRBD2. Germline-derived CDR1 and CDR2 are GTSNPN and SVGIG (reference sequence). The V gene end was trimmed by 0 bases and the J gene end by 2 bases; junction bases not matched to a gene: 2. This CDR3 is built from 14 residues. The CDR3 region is CAWSVQRGAYEQYF. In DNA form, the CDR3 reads TGTGCCTGGAGTGTGCAGCGGGGGGCCTACGAGCAGTACTTC.

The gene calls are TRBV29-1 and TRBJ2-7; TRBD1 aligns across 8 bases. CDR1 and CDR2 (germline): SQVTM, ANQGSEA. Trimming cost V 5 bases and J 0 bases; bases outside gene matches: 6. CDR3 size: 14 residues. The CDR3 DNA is TGCAGCGTTTCGGACAGGGTGAGCTCCTACGAGCAGTACTTC. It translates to CSVSDRVSSYEQYF.